The source of this T cell receptor beta chain is a study of shared clonotypes between healthy human individuals. Overall study: A few men and a couple of women, aged 18 to 49, were donors.

TCRdb keeps only in-frame clones here, not all; method: immunoSEQ multiplex PCR. The sample has fewer than 850,000 clones; 72% are singletons. Healthy adults negative for HIV, lacking recent acute infections or vaccinations, served as donors. A split of CD4+ cells into CD45RA+ naive and CD45RA-negative memory subsets was performed. About this clone: Its antigen remains unknown.

Points from the study as a whole: Non-shared clonotypes displayed generation probabilities falling below those of clonotypes present in all four donors.

This sequence was found in a woman in her twenties or thirties in good health. Sample: memory CD4+ T cells sorted from blood. Subset specified: CD45RA-negative fraction.

CDR3 residues: CASSPRTGVPYEQYF. The CDR3 DNA sequence: TGTGCCAGTAGCCCTAGGACAGGGGTCCCCTACGAGCAGTACTTC. This rearrangement joins TRBV19 to TRBJ2-7; TRBD1 agrees at 9 bases. V trimming: 6 bases; J trimming: 2 bases; junction bases outside the gene matches: 8. CDR1 and CDR2 from the germline V gene are LNHDA and SQIVND (reference sequence). The CDR3 is made up of 15 amino acids.